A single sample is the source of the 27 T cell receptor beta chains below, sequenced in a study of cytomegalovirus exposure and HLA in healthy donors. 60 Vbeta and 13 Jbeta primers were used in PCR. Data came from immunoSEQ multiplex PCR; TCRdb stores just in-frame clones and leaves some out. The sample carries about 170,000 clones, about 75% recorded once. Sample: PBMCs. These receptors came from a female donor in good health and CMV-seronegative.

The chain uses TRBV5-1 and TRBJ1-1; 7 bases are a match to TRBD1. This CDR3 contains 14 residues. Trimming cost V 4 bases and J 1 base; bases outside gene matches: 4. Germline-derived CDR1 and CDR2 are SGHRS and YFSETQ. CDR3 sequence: CASSIQGWNTEAFF. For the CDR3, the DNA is TGCGCCAGCAGCATACAGGGGTGGAACACTGAAGCTTTCTTT.

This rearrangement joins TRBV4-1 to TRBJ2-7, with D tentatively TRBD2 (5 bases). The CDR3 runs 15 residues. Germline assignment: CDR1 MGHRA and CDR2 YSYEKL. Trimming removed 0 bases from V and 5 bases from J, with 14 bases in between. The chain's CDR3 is CASSQDAGSSDEQYF. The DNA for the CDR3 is TGCGCCAGCAGCCAAGATGCGGGCTCGAGCGACGAGCAGTACTTC.

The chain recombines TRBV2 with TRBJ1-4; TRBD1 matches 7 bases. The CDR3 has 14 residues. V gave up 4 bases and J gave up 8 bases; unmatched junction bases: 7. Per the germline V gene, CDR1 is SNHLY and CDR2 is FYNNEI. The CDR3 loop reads CASSGQGVNEKLFF. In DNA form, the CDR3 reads TGTGCCAGCAGTGGACAGGGAGTGAACGAAAAACTGTTTTTT.

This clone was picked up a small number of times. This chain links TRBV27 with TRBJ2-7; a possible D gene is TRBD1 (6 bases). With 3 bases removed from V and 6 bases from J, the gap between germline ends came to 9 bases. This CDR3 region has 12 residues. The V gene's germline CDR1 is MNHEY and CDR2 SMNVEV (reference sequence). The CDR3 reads CASSFTGSEQYF. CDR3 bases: TGTGCCAGCAGTTTCACAGGGAGCGAGCAGTACTTC.

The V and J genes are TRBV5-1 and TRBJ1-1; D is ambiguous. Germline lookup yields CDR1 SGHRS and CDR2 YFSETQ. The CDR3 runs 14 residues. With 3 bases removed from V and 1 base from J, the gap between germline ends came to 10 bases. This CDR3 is CASSSSPGNTEAFF. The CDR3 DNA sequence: TGCGCCAGCAGCTCCTCTCCAGGGAACACTGAAGCTTTCTTT.

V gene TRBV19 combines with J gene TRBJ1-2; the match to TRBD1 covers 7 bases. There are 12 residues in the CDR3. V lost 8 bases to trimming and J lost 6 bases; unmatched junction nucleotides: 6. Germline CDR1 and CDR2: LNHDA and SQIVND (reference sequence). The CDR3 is CASRQGQNGYTF. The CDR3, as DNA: TGTGCCAGTCGACAGGGACAGAATGGCTACACCTTC.

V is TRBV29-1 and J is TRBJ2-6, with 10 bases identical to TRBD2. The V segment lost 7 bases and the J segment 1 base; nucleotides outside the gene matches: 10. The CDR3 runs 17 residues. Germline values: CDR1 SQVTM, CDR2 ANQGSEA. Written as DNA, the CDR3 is TGCAGCGCCCCGGTAGCGGGGGGCCGTTCTGGGGCCAACGTCCTGACTTTC. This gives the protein CSAPVAGGRSGANVLTF.

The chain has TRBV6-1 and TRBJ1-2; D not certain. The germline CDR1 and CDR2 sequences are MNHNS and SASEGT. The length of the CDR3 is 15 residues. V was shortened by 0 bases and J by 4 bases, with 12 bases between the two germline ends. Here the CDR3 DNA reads TGTGCCAGCAGTGAAGCGCGTCAGGTTCTCTATGGCTACACCTTC. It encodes CASSEARQVLYGYTF.

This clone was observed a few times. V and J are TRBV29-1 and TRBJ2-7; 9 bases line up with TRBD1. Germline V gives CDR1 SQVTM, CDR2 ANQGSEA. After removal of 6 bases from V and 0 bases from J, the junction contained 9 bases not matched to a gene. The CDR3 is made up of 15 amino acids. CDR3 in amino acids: CSVETTGGSSYEQYF. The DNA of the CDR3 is TGCAGCGTCGAAACCACAGGGGGCAGCTCCTACGAGCAGTACTTC.

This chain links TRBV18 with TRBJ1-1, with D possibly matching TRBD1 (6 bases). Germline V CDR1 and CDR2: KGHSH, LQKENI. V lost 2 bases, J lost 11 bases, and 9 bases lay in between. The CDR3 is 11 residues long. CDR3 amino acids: CASSPAGAAFF. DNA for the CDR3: TGTGCCAGCTCACCAGCGGGGGCGGCTTTCTTT.

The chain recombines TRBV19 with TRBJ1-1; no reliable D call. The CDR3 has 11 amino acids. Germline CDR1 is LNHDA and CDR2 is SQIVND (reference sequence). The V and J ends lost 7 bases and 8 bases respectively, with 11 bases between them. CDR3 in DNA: TGTGCCAGTACCATCTATACCGAAGCTTTCTTT. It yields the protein CASTIYTEAFF.

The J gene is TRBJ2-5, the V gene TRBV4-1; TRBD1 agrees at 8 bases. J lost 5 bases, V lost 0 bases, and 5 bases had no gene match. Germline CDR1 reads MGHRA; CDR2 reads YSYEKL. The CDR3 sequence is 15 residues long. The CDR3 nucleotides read TGCGCCAGCAGCCAAGAGGGCAGGGGGCATGAGACCCAGTACTTC. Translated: CASSQEGRGHETQYF.

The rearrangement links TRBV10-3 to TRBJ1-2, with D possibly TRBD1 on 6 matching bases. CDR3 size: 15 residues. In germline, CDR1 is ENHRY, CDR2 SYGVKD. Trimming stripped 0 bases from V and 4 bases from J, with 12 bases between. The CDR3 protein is CAISESTRGGYGYTF. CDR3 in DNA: TGTGCCATCAGTGAGTCGACGCGAGGGGGCTATGGCTACACCTTC.

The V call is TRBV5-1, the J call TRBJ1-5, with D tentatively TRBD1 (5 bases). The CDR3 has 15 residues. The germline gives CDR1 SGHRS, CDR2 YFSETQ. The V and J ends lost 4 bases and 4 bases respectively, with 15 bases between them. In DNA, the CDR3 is TGCGCCAGCAGCGTGGGGGGAGTCGGGAATCAGCCCCAGCATTTT. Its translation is CASSVGGVGNQPQHF.

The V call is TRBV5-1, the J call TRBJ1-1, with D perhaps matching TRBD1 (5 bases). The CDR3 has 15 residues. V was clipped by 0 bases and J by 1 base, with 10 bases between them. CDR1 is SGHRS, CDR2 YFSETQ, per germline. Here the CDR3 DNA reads TGCGCCAGCAGCTTGGCCCAGGGATGGAACACTGAAGCTTTCTTT. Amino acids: CASSLAQGWNTEAFF.

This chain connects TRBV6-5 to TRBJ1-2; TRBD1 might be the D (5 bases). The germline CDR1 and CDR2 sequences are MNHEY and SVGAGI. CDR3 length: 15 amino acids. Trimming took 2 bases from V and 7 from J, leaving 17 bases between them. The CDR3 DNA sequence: TGTGCCAGCAGTTACCGCGGCAGGGAGGTGGGTGGCTACACCTTC. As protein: CASSYRGREVGGYTF.

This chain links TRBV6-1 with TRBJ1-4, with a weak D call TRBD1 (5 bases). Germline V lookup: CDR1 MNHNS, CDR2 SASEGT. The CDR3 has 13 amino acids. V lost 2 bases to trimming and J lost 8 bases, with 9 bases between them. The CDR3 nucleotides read TGTGCCAGCAGTGAACACAGGAGCGAAAAACTGTTTTTT. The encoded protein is CASSEHRSEKLFF.

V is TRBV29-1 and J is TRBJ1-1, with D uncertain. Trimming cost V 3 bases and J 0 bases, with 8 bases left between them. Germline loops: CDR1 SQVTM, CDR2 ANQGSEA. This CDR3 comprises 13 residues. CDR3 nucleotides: TGCAGCGTTGATCGGGGAATGAACACTGAAGCTTTCTTT. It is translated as CSVDRGMNTEAFF.

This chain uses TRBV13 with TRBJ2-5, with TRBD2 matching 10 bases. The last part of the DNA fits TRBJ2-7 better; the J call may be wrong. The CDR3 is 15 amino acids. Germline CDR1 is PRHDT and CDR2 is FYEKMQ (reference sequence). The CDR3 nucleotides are TGTGCCAGCAGCTTAGGGAGCGGGACTAGCGACGAGCAGTACTTC. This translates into CASSLGSGTSDEQYF.

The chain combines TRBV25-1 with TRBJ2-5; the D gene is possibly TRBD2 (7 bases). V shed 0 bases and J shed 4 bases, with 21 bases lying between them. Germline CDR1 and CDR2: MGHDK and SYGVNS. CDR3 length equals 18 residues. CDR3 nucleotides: TGTGCCAGCAGTGAATATATTGGGGGGGGCTCGCGAGGAGAGACCCAGTACTTC. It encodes CASSEYIGGGSRGETQYF. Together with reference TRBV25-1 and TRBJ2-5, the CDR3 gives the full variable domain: EADIYQTPRYLVIGTGKKITLECSQTMGHDKMYWYQQDPGMELHLIHYSYGVNSTEKGDLSSESTVSRIRTEHFPLTLESARPSHTSQYLCASSEYIGGGSRGETQYFGPGTRLLVL.

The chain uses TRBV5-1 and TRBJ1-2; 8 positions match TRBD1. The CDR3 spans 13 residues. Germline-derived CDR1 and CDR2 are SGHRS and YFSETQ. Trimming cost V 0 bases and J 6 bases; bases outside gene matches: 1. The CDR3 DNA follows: TGCGCCAGCAGCTTGGGACAGGGGAATGGCTACACCTTC. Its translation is CASSLGQGNGYTF.

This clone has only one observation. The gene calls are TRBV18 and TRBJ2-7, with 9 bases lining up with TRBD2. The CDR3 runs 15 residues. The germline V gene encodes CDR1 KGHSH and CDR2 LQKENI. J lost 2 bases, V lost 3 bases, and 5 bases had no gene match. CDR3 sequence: CASSPGRGGTYEQYF. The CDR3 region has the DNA TGTGCCAGCTCACCGGGGCGGGGGGGAACCTACGAGCAGTACTTC.

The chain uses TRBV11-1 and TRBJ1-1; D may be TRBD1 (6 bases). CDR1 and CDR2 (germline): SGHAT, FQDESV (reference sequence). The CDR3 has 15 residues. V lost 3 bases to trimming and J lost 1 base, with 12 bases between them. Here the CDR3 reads CASSFGQTQNTEAFF. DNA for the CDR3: TGTGCCAGCAGCTTCGGACAGACGCAGAACACTGAAGCTTTCTTT.

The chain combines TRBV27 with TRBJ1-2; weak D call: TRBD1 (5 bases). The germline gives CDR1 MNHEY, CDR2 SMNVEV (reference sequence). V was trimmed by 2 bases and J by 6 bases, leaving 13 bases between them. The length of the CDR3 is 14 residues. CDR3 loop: CASSLKPRQHGYTF. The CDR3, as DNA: TGTGCCAGCAGTTTAAAACCCCGACAGCATGGCTACACCTTC.

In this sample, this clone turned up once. The CDR3 region has the DNA TGCGCCAGCAGCCCAGGGGTGAACACTGAAGCTTTCTTT. It yields the protein CASSPGVNTEAFF. V gene TRBV5-1 combines with J gene TRBJ1-1, with D perhaps matching TRBD1 (6 bases). The V gene lost 4 bases and the J gene lost 0 bases, with 7 bases spanning the gap. Germline-derived CDR1 and CDR2 are SGHRS and YFSETQ. The CDR3 runs 13 residues.

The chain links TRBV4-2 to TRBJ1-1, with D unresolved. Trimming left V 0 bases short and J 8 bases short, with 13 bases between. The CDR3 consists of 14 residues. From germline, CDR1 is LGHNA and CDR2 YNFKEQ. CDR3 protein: CASSQDPGGVEAFF. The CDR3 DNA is TGTGCCAGCAGCCAAGACCCCGGCGGGGTCGAAGCTTTCTTT.

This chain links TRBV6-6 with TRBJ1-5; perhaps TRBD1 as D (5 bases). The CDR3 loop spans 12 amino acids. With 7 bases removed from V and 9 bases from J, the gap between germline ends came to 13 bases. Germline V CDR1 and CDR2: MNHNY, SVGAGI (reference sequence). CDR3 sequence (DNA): TGTGCCAGCACCATATACGGGGGGCCCCAGCATTTT. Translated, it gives CASTIYGGPQHF.